What follows is one T cell receptor (beta chain) and its context. The data were produced by immunoSEQ multiplex PCR, yet TCRdb's version contains in-frame clones alone and is incomplete. In the table there are about 160,000 clones, just under 90% of which are singletons. The data stem from a study of blood T cell repertoires in COVID-19. Germline V CDR1 and CDR2: WNHNN, SYGVQD (reference sequence). With V trimmed by 1 base and J by 1 base, 5 bases remained unmatched. This CDR3 comprises 17 residues. V and J are TRBV10-1 and TRBJ2-3; 10 nucleotides match TRBD2. Sequencing used peripheral blood. This receptor was identified in a woman between 65 and 79 years old with COVID-19, enrolled during active disease. This CDR3 is CASSELKRGGGTDTQYF. CDR3 nucleotide sequence: TGCGCCAGCAGTGAGTTGAAGCGGGGGGGAGGCACAGATACGCAGTATTTT.